This TCR beta chain was recovered during a study of control samples from healthy donors and cancer patients. TCRdb keeps only in-frame clones here, not all; method: immunoSEQ multiplex PCR. Counted here are approximately 150,000 clones, 94% occurring once; the ten biggest clones make up around 12%. Per germline, CDR1 SNHLY and CDR2 FYNNEI. This CDR3 is 18 amino acids long. V lost 6 bases and J lost 4; bases outside the gene matches: 12. The V and J genes are TRBV2 and TRBJ2-2, with TRBD1 matching over 12 bases. This TCR was recovered from a man aged 40-55 years in good health. The specimen sequenced was blood. The CDR3 DNA follows: TGTGCCAGCAGCCCGGGACAGGGGGCATCGTTTATCACCGGGGAGCTGTTTTTT. Encoded protein: CASSPGQGASFITGELFF.